These 12 T cell receptor beta chains share one sample of origin, sequenced in a study of coeliac disease. The data were produced by immunoSEQ multiplex PCR, yet TCRdb's version contains in-frame clones alone and is incomplete. Here the sample spans roughly 1,500 clones, 55% to 70% being singletons. The sample taken for sequencing was intraepithelial lymphocytes from the gut. The receptors stem from a woman between 50 and 59 years old with celiac disease on a gluten-free diet.

The rearrangement uses TRBV18 and TRBJ2-3; maybe TRBD1 (6 bases). CDR1 KGHSH and CDR2 LQKENI come from the germline V gene. Trimming removed 2 bases from V and 1 base from J, with 10 bases in between. This CDR3 region has 15 residues. The CDR3 reads CASSPVQGRTDTQYF. The CDR3 DNA sequence: TGTGCCAGCTCACCAGTACAGGGCCGCACAGATACGCAGTATTTT.

The rearrangement uses TRBV18 and TRBJ2-1; 11 positions agree with TRBD1. The trim removed 4 bases at V and 4 bases at J, leaving 9 bases unmatched. This CDR3 is built from 17 residues. Germline values: CDR1 KGHSH, CDR2 LQKENI. In nucleotides, the CDR3 is TGTGCCAGCTCACAATCATGGACAGGGGGCCCATACAATGAGCAGTTCTTC. This gives the protein CASSQSWTGGPYNEQFF. Looking up the rest from reference TRBV18 and TRBJ2-1 gives the full variable domain: NAGVMQNPRHLVRRRGQEARLRCSPMKGHSHVYWYRQLPEEGLKFMVYLQKENIIDESGMPKERFSAEFPKEGPSILRIQQVVRGDSAAYFCASSQSWTGGPYNEQFFGPGTRLTVL.

This clone is hyperexpanded (1% or more) in the sample. The chain links TRBV28 to TRBJ2-7; D is undetermined. Trimming took off 4 bases at V and 4 bases at J, with 5 bases between the two ends. Germline V gene data show CDR1 as MDHEN and CDR2 as SYDVKM. The CDR3 covers 11 residues. CDR3 in DNA: TGTGCCAGCAGTTCCTATTACGAGCAGTACTTC. Translating gives CASSSYYEQYF. The full variable domain, with the rest looked up from reference TRBV28 and TRBJ2-7, is DVKVTQSSRYLVKRTGEKVFLECVQDMDHENMFWYRQDPGLGLRLIYFSYDVKMKEKGDIPEGYSVSREKKERFSLILESASTNQTSMYLCASSSYYEQYFGPGTRLTVT.

The V and J genes are TRBV21-1 and TRBJ1-1; whether TRBD1, the table's D call, matches the DNA was not checked. TRBV21-1 is a pseudogene segment. The CDR3 has 16 amino acids. CDR3 bases: TGTGCCAGCAGCAAAGTTGGGCAACTCATGAACACTGAAGCTTTCTTT. This gives the protein CASSKVGQLMNTEAFF.

In its sample, this clone was seen a few times. The chain uses TRBV27 and TRBJ2-7; D is possibly TRBD1 (5 bases). This CDR3 region has 15 residues. V was trimmed by 8 bases and J by 2 bases, leaving 19 bases between them. The germline V gene encodes CDR1 MNHEY and CDR2 SMNVEV (reference sequence). The CDR3 loop is CASSPQAGSTYEQYF. Here the CDR3 DNA reads TGTGCCAGCTCCCCCCAGGCAGGGTCAACCTACGAGCAGTACTTC.

This chain connects TRBV7-9 to TRBJ2-5, with a tentative D call TRBD2 (5 bases). V shed 2 bases and J shed 5 bases, with 15 bases lying between them. The CDR3 consists of 15 residues. Germline assignment: CDR1 SEHNR and CDR2 FQNEAQ (reference sequence). This CDR3 reads CASSLSSPGGETQYF. In DNA, the CDR3 is TGTGCCAGCAGCTTATCTTCACCTGGCGGGGAGACCCAGTACTTC.

The chain is built from TRBV6-1 and TRBJ1-2; tentatively, D is TRBD1 (5 bases). The CDR3 loop spans 12 amino acids. The germline V gene encodes CDR1 MNHNS and CDR2 SASEGT. Deletions cut 5 bases from V and 7 bases from J, with 11 bases between. The CDR3 loop is CASSQLGGGYTF. CDR3 DNA: TGTGCCAGCAGTCAACTCGGGGGTGGCTACACCTTC.

The count of this clone is one. Here the CDR3 DNA reads TGTGCCAGCAGCCCCGGGGGGGCCGCTTCACGATTCTTT. Translating it yields CASSPGGAASRFF. The chain links TRBV7-2 to TRBJ1-1; TRBD1 might be the D (6 bases). In germline, CDR1 is SGHTA, CDR2 FQGNSA. This CDR3 contains 13 residues. The V gene lost 5 bases and the J gene lost 14 bases, with 21 bases spanning the gap.

The CDR3 reads CASSSRGLAYNEQFF. DNA of the CDR3: TGTGCCAGCAGCTCGCGGGGCCTAGCCTACAATGAGCAGTTCTTC. The chain recombines TRBV11-3 with TRBJ2-1; perhaps TRBD2 as D (6 bases). This CDR3 is 15 amino acids long. V lost 4 bases, J lost 2 bases, and 12 bases lay in between. Germline CDR1 SGHNT, CDR2 YENEEA.

V gene TRBV29-1 combines with J gene TRBJ2-3, with 8 bases matching TRBD2. The CDR3 consists of 13 residues. After removal of 7 bases from V and 4 bases from J, the junction contained 7 bases not matched to a gene. Germline V gene lookup returns CDR1 SQVTM and CDR2 ANQGSEA. The CDR3 DNA reads TGCAGCGCTTTTGCGGGGGGATCAGATACGCAGTATTTT. Translated, it gives CSAFAGGSDTQYF.

In nucleotides, the CDR3 is TGCAGCGGGACTAGCGGGGCCGTCTTCACAGATACGCAGTATTTT. Translation gives CSGTSGAVFTDTQYF. The genes are TRBV29-1 and TRBJ2-3; the match to TRBD2 covers 12 bases. Trimming cost V 7 bases and J 2 bases; bases outside gene matches: 7. This CDR3 is 15 amino acids long. Germline-derived CDR1 and CDR2 are SQVTM and ANQGSEA.

The rearrangement joins TRBV5-6 to TRBJ1-1, with D possibly matching TRBD1 (6 bases). This CDR3 region has 17 residues. Germline V gene lookup returns CDR1 SGHDT and CDR2 YYEEEE. V was clipped by 2 bases and J by 0 bases, with 17 bases between them. The CDR3: CASSFLGAFVMNTEAFF. In DNA, the CDR3 is TGTGCCAGCAGCTTTTTGGGGGCATTTGTGATGAACACTGAAGCTTTCTTT.